The source of this TCR beta chain is a study of tumor-infiltrating lymphocytes in oesophageal squamous cell carcinoma. Each CDR3 protein is one row after TCRdb ran MiXCR on the PCR reads. The sample includes approximately 9,500 distinct CDR3 sequences, about 55% seen only once; the top ten take 33%. The CDR3 is made up of 14 amino acids. CDR1 is MNHEY, CDR2 SVGAGI, per germline. J is TRBJ2-5 and V is TRBV6-5, with D perhaps TRBD2 (6 bases). The J call may be mistaken, given a closer DNA end match to TRBJ2-7. The TCR was taken from a male donor with esophageal squamous cell carcinoma. The sample consisted of esophageal tumor tissue. Written as DNA, the CDR3 is TGTGCCAGCAGTGTTTTGGGGGGAAGGGACGAGCAGTACTTC. This gives the protein CASSVLGGRDEQYF.